This is a list of T cell receptor beta chains from one sample in a study of blood T cell repertoires in COVID-19. The data were produced by immunoSEQ multiplex PCR, yet TCRdb's version contains in-frame clones alone and is incomplete. The top ten clones hold 4% to 5.5% of a sample with over 200,000 clones, over 75% of them seen once. Sequencing input: peripheral blood. These receptors all come from a human donor in a cohort sampled during active COVID-19. The conserved cysteine and the conserved F or W are not part of the CDR3 here. A D gene is named only where the DNA matches it firmly.

TRBD1	TRBV5-6	ASSSTGRGYT
TRBD1	TRBV5-1	ASSFRTGGPYEQY
TRBD2	TRBV6-5	ASIGTSGTRYEQY
TRBD2	TRBV12-5	ASGMGLAGYDEQF
.	TRBV6-6	ASISDSYLDGYT
.	TRBV5-4	ASSPGVGVNTEAF
.	TRBV9	ASSGEEGGKNIQY
TRBD1	TRBV6-5	ASSFQGVWDEQY
TRBD1	TRBV10-3	AISGDSTEAF
TRBD2	TRBV30	AWSRGGFGYEQY
TRBD2	TRBV28	ATSPGLVYEQY
.	TRBV2	ASSKLNSGNTIY
.	TRBV4-2	ASSRLTGRSNSPLH
.	TRBV7-9	ASSLSQGSHEQY
TRBD1	TRBV4-3	ASRVGTVYNEQF
TRBD2	TRBV6-5	ASRRGTSSVGELF
TRBD1	TRBV5-5	ASSFDRGQYEQY
.	TRBV24-1	ATSDYRDPYNEQF
TRBD1	TRBV6-2/TRBV6-3	ASSSALGQIRTEAF
.	TRBV7-8	ASSEGQSSYEQY
TRBD2	TRBV27	ASSLAGAQY
.	TRBV11-3	ASSLEWTSEAF
TRBD1	TRBV7-9	ASSGYRDRGLGNTIY
.	TRBV30	AWSVLLASSYNEQF
.	TRBV2	ASSGIGGYT
.	TRBV30	ALVGVNEQF
TRBD2	TRBV18	ASSPSPGGSRYEQY
.	TRBV19	ASSIRAGYEAF
TRBD2	TRBV9	ASSVVLAGSTGELF
.	TRBV5-5	ASSLEGVRRAF
.	TRBV18	ASSPLSGGNTEAF
.	TRBV29-1	SVGGSLSYEQY
.	TRBV28	ASSLSTGPQH
TRBD2	TRBV28	ASSFETSGRRSYEQY
.	TRBV7-9	ASSLYNGRVYEQY
TRBD1	TRBV27	ASSLQGQGIPEAF
.	TRBV28	ASTPLGTGVQETQY
TRBD2	TRBV24-1	ATSESSGRALDTQY
.	TRBV3-1/TRBV3-2	ASSPPGLNQPQH
TRBD2	TRBV11-2	ASSPSSGRVGGIQY
TRBD1	TRBV5-1	ASSWTGEDEQY
TRBD2	TRBV9	ASSLLGLAGTGELF
.	TRBV28	ASSSHGQRSYEQY
.	TRBV7-7	ASSFGGPSSYEQY
.	TRBV7-3	ASSHSGKRKPQH
TRBD2	TRBV4-2	ASSRGTSGFQETQY
.	TRBV7-8	ASSLALPDGYT
TRBD1	TRBV29-1	SVEQGAVWETQY
.	TRBV29-1	SVVIGQIVNGYT
.	TRBV7-6	ASSFLRKNTEAF
.	TRBV27	ASSLRGIGNQPQH
TRBD1	TRBV7-6	ASSPEGDRINSPLH
.	TRBV5-1	ASSLPPGELF
TRBD1	TRBV6-1	ASSEWGRGREQY
TRBD1	TRBV6-2/TRBV6-3	ASSYDRATYEQY
.	TRBV30	AWSVRGRGAHQPQH
.	TRBV6-5	ASRPTRTNEKLF
TRBD1	TRBV28	ASSTGTGPYEQY